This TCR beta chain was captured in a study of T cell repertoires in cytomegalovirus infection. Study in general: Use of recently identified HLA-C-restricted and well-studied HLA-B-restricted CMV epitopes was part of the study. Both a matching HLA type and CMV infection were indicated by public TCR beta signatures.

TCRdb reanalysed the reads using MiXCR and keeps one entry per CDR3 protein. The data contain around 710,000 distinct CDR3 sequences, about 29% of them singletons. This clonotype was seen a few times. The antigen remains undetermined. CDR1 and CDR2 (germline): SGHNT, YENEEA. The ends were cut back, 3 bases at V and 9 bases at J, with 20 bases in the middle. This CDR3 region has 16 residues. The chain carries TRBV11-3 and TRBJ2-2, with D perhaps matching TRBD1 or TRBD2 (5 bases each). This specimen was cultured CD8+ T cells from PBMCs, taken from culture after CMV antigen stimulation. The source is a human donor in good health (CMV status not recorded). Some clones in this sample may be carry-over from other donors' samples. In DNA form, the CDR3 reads TGTGCCAGCAGCTTGTCCTCCGGGACGTTAAACCGGGAGCTGTTTTTT. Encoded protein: CASSLSSGTLNRELFF. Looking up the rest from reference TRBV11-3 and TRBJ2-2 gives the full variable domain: EAGVVQSPRYKIIEKKQPVAFWCNPISGHNTLYWYLQNLGQGPELLIRYENEEAVDDSQLPKDRFSAERLKGVDSTLKIQPAELGDSAVYLCASSLSSGTLNRELFFGEGSRLTVL.